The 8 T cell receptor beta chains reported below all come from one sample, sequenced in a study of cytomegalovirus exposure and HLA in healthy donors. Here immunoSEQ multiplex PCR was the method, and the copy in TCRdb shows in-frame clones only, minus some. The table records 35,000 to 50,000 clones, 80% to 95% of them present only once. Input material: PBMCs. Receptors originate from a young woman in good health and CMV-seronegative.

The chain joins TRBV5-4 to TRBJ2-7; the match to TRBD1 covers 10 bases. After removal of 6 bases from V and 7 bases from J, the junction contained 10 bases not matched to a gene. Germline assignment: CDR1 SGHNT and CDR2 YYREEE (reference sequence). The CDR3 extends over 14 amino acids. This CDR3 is CASKGRGQGYEQYF. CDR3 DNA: TGTGCCAGCAAGGGGCGGGGACAGGGGTATGAGCAGTACTTC.

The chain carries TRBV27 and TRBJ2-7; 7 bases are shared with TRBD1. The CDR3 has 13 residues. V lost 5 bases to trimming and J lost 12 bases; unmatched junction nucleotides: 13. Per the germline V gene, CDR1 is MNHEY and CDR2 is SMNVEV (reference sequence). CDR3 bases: TGTGCCAGCAGTAAGGGGGAGACAGGGTGGACGTACTTC. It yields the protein CASSKGETGWTYF.

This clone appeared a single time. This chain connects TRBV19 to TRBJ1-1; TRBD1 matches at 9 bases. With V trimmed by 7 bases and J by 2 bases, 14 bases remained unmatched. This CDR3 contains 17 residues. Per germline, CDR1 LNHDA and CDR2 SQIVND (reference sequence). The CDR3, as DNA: TGTGCCAGTATCCCTCGGACAGGGGAGCGGTCAAACACTGAAGCTTTCTTT. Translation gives CASIPRTGERSNTEAFF.

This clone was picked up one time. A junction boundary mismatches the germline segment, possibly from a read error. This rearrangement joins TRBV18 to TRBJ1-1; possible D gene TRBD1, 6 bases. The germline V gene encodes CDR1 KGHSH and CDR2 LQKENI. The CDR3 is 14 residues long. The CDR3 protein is CASSPDTGNPEAFF. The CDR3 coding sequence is TGTGCCAGCTCACCTGATACAGGGAACCCTGAAGCTTTCTTT.

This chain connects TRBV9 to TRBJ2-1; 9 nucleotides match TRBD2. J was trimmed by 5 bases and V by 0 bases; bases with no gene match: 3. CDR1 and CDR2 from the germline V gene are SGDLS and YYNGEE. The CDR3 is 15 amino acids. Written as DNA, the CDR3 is TGTGCCAGCAGCGTAGGGGCGGGAGGGCACAATGAGCAGTTCTTC. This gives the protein CASSVGAGGHNEQFF.

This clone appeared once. The CDR3: CASSLVQISNYGYTF. DNA for the CDR3: TGTGCCAGCAGTTTAGTGCAGATTTCTAACTATGGCTACACCTTC. The rearrangement uses TRBV28 and TRBJ1-2, with unresolved D. This CDR3 is 15 amino acids long. Germline V lookup: CDR1 MDHEN, CDR2 SYDVKM. V shed 2 bases and J shed 0 bases, with 10 bases lying between them.

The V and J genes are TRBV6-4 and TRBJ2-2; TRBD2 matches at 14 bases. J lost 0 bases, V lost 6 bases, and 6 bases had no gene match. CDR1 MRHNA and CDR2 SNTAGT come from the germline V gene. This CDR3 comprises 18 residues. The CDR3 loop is CASSVGLAGGSNTGELFF. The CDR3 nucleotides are TGTGCCAGCAGCGTCGGACTAGCGGGGGGATCGAACACCGGGGAGCTGTTTTTT.

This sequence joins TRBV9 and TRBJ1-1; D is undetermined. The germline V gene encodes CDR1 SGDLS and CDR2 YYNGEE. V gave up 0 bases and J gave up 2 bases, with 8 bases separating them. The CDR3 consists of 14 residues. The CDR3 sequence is CASSVGEGNTEAFF. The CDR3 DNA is TGTGCCAGCAGCGTAGGTGAGGGAAACACTGAAGCTTTCTTT.